The rows below give T cell receptor beta chains drawn from one sample of a study of T cells of healthy individuals. TCRdb reprocessed the 5' RACE reads with MiXCR, giving one entry per CDR3 protein. The sample holds about 53,000 distinct CDR3 sequences; 14% to 15% are singletons and the top ten take about 16%. These receptors originate from a human donor in good health. Both conserved end residues are part of each CDR3. D genes are given only for firm matches. Some rows mark clone size as missing; the rest say once, few, many or name a class of expanded clone.

.	TRBJ1-5	13	TRBV7-6	many	TGTGCCAGCAGCTCCACAGCTAATCAGCCCCAGCATTTT	CASSSTANQPQHF
.	TRBJ1-2	14	TRBV4-1	few	TGCGCCAGCACCTCGACGGGGGCTGCTGATGGCTACACCTTC	CASTSTGAADGYTF
TRBD2	TRBJ2-1	16	TRBV4-2	few	TGTGCCAGCAGCCAAGAATCAGCGGGGTCCTACAATGAGCAGTTCTTC	CASSQESAGSYNEQFF
TRBD2	TRBJ2-1	18	TRBV20-1	.	TGCAGTGCTAGTTCACCAAGAGAGCGGGGAACCACCTACAATGAGCAGTTCTTC	CSASSPRERGTTYNEQFF
.	TRBJ2-1	14	TRBV24-1	few	TGTGCCACCAGTCGGCCAGGGTCCTACAATGAGCAGTTCTTC	CATSRPGSYNEQFF
.	TRBJ2-3	15	TRBV20-1	few	TGCAGTGCCCACCGAGGGGGGGCCAGCACAGATACGCAGTATTTT	CSAHRGGASTDTQYF
.	TRBJ1-5	12	TRBV27	many	TGTGCCAGCAGTTGGAACAGGGAGCCCCAGCATTTT	CASSWNREPQHF
.	TRBJ2-7	16	TRBV7-2	many	TGTGCCAGCAGCTTATTTGGGACGACTGGCTCCTACGAGCAGTACTTC	CASSLFGTTGSYEQYF
.	TRBJ2-5	13	TRBV12-5	many	TGTGCTAGTCTAGAGGGCCGAGGAGAGACCCAGTACTTC	CASLEGRGETQYF
.	TRBJ2-7	15	TRBV2	medium-sized	TGTGCCAGCAGTGAAGCGCCAGGGAGCTCCTACGAGCAGTACTTC	CASSEAPGSSYEQYF
.	TRBJ2-3	14	TRBV7-3	many	TGTGCCAGCAGCTTAACTAGCTGGCAAGATACGCAGTATTTT	CASSLTSWQDTQYF
TRBD1	TRBJ1-1	16	TRBV4-3	.	TGCGCCAGCAGCCAAGAAGTTAACAGGGGGGTGAGTGAAGCTTTCTTT	CASSQEVNRGVSEAFF
.	TRBJ1-2	13	TRBV5-1	many	TGCGCCAGCAGCTTGGAGACAGTTTATGGCTACACCTTC	CASSLETVYGYTF
.	TRBJ2-7	16	TRBV19	few	TGTGCCAGTAGTCCCGTACCAGTCGGGCTAGCCTACGAGCAGTACTTC	CASSPVPVGLAYEQYF
TRBD1	TRBJ2-2	14	TRBV6-5	many	TGTGCCAGCAGGGACAGGGCCTACACCGGGGAGCTGTTTTTT	CASRDRAYTGELFF
.	TRBJ2-7	12	TRBV29-1	many	TGCAGCGCGGGGACGGTGGGGGCCGAGCAGTACTTC	CSAGTVGAEQYF
TRBD2	TRBJ2-1	14	TRBV5-1	.	TGCGCCAGCACCCCAGGGAGGGACTACAATGAGCAGTTCTTC	CASTPGRDYNEQFF
.	TRBJ2-1	13	TRBV6-1	many	TGTGCCAGCTCACAGGGCCCAAGGGGTGAGCAGTTCTTC	CASSQGPRGEQFF
TRBD1	TRBJ1-1	12	TRBV7-9	many	TGTGCCAGCAGCCAGGGGGGAAATGAAGCTTTCTTT	CASSQGGNEAFF
TRBD2	TRBJ2-5	15	TRBV5-1	few	TGCGCCAGCAGCTTCTCGCGGGGGGGCGAAGAGACCCAGTACTTC	CASSFSRGGEETQYF
TRBD2	TRBJ2-3	16	TRBV5-1	.	TGCGCCAGCAGCCCCCTGACTAGCGGGTCGACAGATACGCAGTATTTT	CASSPLTSGSTDTQYF
.	TRBJ1-5	16	TRBV6-5	few	TGTGCCAGCAGTTACTTACAGGCTTATAGCAATCAGCCCCAGCATTTT	CASSYLQAYSNQPQHF
.	TRBJ2-4	15	TRBV7-2	few	TGTGCCAGCAGCTTAGCTCCGGGGGCCAAAAACATTCAGTACTTC	CASSLAPGAKNIQYF
TRBD2	TRBJ2-3	13	TRBV20-1	many	TGCAGTGCCTGGACTAGCGGGAAAGATACGCAGTATTTT	CSAWTSGKDTQYF
TRBD1	TRBJ2-7	14	TRBV4-1	many	TGTGCCAGCAGTCCGGGACAGGGATCCTACGAGCAGTACTTC	CASSPGQGSYEQYF
TRBD2	TRBJ2-3	14	TRBV2	many	TGTGCCAGCACCCCGGGGAGGGGAGAGGATACGCAGTATTTT	CASTPGRGEDTQYF
TRBD2	TRBJ2-1	16	TRBV20-1	few	TGCAGTGCTAGAGGACTAGCGGCCCTGTCTGGTAATGAGCAGTTCTTC	CSARGLAALSGNEQFF
TRBD1	TRBJ2-5	11	TRBV7-8	few	TGTGCCAGCAGCCCAGGGACAGGGGAGTACTTC	CASSPGTGEYF
.	TRBJ2-3	14	TRBV6-6	.	TGTGCCAGCATCCTGAGTGAGCTCTCCGATACGCAGTATTTT	CASILSELSDTQYF
TRBD1	TRBJ2-7	13	TRBV6-5	.	TGTGCCAGCAGGGACAGGGGGGAAGGGGAGCAGTACTTC	CASRDRGEGEQYF
.	TRBJ2-3	15	TRBV6-6	many	TGTGCCAGCACCGCAGAGCCTTCCCGGGCAGATACGCAGTATTTT	CASTAEPSRADTQYF
.	TRBJ2-3	12	TRBV7-9	.	TGTGCCAGCAGTCGAGCGGAAGATACGCAGTATTTT	CASSRAEDTQYF
.	TRBJ2-7	16	TRBV10-3	few	TGTGCCATCAGTGAGTCGGGAGGAGTGGGAGGATACGAGCAGTACTTC	CAISESGGVGGYEQYF
TRBD1	TRBJ2-6	15	TRBV7-3	few	TGTGCCAGCAGCGCGGGGACAGGCGGGGCCAACGTCCTGACTTTC	CASSAGTGGANVLTF
.	TRBJ1-5	14	TRBV7-2	many	TGTGCCAGCAGCTTAGTAGGGTTCAATCAGCCCCAGCATTTT	CASSLVGFNQPQHF
TRBD1	TRBJ2-5	17	TRBV24-1	few	TGTGCCACCAGTGATAACACTTGGACAGGGTCCCAAGAGACCCAGTACTTC	CATSDNTWTGSQETQYF
.	TRBJ2-3	13	TRBV30	.	TGTGCCTGGAGTCTGAGAGGGACAGATACGCAGTATTTT	CAWSLRGTDTQYF
TRBD1	TRBJ1-2	15	TRBV11-1	few	TGTGCCAGCAGCCCATCCGACAGGGGCAACTATGGCTACACCTTC	CASSPSDRGNYGYTF
TRBD1	TRBJ2-7	14	TRBV6-2/TRBV6-3	many	TGTGCCAGCAGTCCGGGACAGGCATCCCACGAGCAGTACTTC	CASSPGQASHEQYF
.	TRBJ2-2	15	TRBV11-1	many	TGTGCCAGCAGCCAAGGGTCGTTGAGCACCGGGGAGCTGTTTTTT	CASSQGSLSTGELFF
TRBD2	TRBJ2-7	18	TRBV4-1	many	TGCGCCAGCAGCCAAGGTGTTGAGAGTAAAGCGGGGGCCTTAGGGCAGTACTTC	CASSQGVESKAGALGQYF
TRBD1	TRBJ1-1	16	TRBV4-1	many	TGCGCCAGCAGCCAGGACAACAGGGGGTTGTACACTGAAGCTTTCTTT	CASSQDNRGLYTEAFF